Each of the 4 T cell receptor beta chains below was sequenced from the same sample in a study of PD-1 blockade in classical Hodgkin lymphoma. Here immunoSEQ multiplex PCR was the method, and the copy in TCRdb shows in-frame clones only, minus some. The table includes roughly 60,000 clones, roughly nine tenths detected once. Documented time point: cycle 4 day 1 (C4D1), after five to seven weeks of nivolumab. Following autologous stem cell transplantation, relapse occurred in every patient, and exposure to brentuximab vedotin varied. The source material was peripheral blood mononuclear cells (PBMCs), sampled before the fourth cycle of nivolumab. The receptor source for this set is a human donor with classical Hodgkin lymphoma.

This clone was seen only once. The chain employs TRBV5-6 and TRBJ1-2; 7 bases fit TRBD1. Trimming at V came to 0 bases and at J to 6 bases, leaving 8 bases not matched to a gene. CDR3 size: 15 residues. Germline V gene sequence: CDR1 SGHDT, CDR2 YYEEEE. The CDR3 spells CASSLATGAVNGYTF. CDR3 DNA sequence: TGTGCCAGCAGCTTGGCCACAGGGGCCGTAAATGGCTACACCTTC.

This clone occurred once. The chain has TRBV28 and TRBJ2-6; no reliable D call. The CDR3 is 12 residues long. Trimming removed 4 bases at V and 11 bases at J, with 9 bases between. Per the germline V gene, CDR1 is MDHEN and CDR2 is SYDVKM. CDR3 residues: CASSSSSDVLTF. DNA for the CDR3: TGTGCCAGCAGTTCCTCCTCTGACGTCCTGACTTTC.

The chain links TRBV6-1 to TRBJ2-1; D gene uncertain. Trimming left V 4 bases short and J 3 bases short, with 13 bases between. Germline assignment: CDR1 MNHNS and CDR2 SASEGT. This CDR3 is 15 amino acids long. In nucleotides, the CDR3 is TGTGCCAGCAGTGTTCAGGTTAAAGGCTACAATGAGCAGTTCTTC. It encodes CASSVQVKGYNEQFF.

The chain couples TRBV7-9 to TRBJ1-5, with a tentative D call TRBD1 (5 bases). This CDR3 is 15 amino acids long. V lost 2 bases to trimming and J lost 9 bases, with 17 bases between them. Germline V lookup: CDR1 SEHNR, CDR2 FQNEAQ (reference sequence). CDR3: CASSLFNGRRGPQHF. CDR3 DNA: TGTGCCAGCAGCTTATTTAATGGTAGAAGGGGGCCCCAGCATTTT.